This TCR beta chain was recovered during a study of T cells expressing NK-cell markers. The V gene's germline CDR1 is SQVTM and CDR2 ANQGSEA. The CDR3 runs 13 residues. TCRdb re-called the 5' RACE reads; every CDR3 protein appears as one record, without DNA. In total, the table holds around 470,000 distinct CDR3 sequences. The origin of this receptor is a woman in her 50s in good health. Sequences were obtained from blood T cells: a sorted CD56 or NKG2C T cell subset, CD4+ or CD8+ T cells, or bulk PBMC T cells (not recorded which). The chain uses TRBV29-1 and TRBJ1-5; without DNA, the TCRdb call of TRBD1 cannot be checked. The CDR3 is CSAQTGGGQPQHF.